This T cell receptor (beta chain) was captured by sequencing in a study of vaccination effects on CD4 cells after COVID-19 (dated by TCRdb to between 2022 and 2023). At the level of the whole study: In the ViraFEST assay, PBMC were stimulated with viral peptide pools, and TCR sequencing was then used to find antigen-specific CD4+ T cell clonotypes based on their expansion. Around 2.1 million PBMC per well were cultured with 9 to 10 ug/ml peptides in IMDM containing approximately 4.5% human AB serum, roughly 9.5 IU/ml IL-2 and gentamicin. SARS-CoV-2 spike-specific CD4+ TCR repertoires from before and after mRNA vaccination were compared in COVID-19 convalescent patients and in infection-naive vaccine recipients. A total of approximately 9 COVID-19 convalescent patients and several SARS-CoV-2-naive healthy vaccine recipients were included in the full study. Post-vaccine samples across the study were collected a median of 72 days after the second dose, with a range of 14 to 241. In the study, cultures from other donors were sequenced using the Oncomine TCR Beta short-read assay on an Illumina iSeq 100.

Libraries were made using the immunoSEQ multiplex PCR assay. TCR beta CDR3 sequencing was performed on DNA from the cultured, isolated CD4+ T cells. The authors' pipeline ran thus. Non-productive TCR sequences were discarded, and reads were trimmed to the CDR3 region, with only CDR3s of 7 or more amino acids retained. The MANAFEST web app was used to pick out antigen-specific clonotypes by comparing their expansion in peptide wells with that in reference cultures. To count as positive, a clone had to show expansion at FDR<0.05 compared with the reference and with all other wells, an odds ratio above 5, and a frequency above 0.1% in two replicate wells. Cross-reactive clonotypes were defined as significantly expanded in SARS-CoV-2 spike wells and in at least one common cold coronavirus spike condition. Levenshtein distance calculated with the stringdist R package was used to assess CDR3 similarity, and unrooted trees were constructed with ape in R 3.6.1. Entries here come from immuneACCESS through TCRdb and include only in-frame sequences with V and J called. Some clones fail to appear in such tables; in the studies checked, an unresolved V gene covers under half of the shortfall, and the cause of the remainder is unknown. The V and J calls and clone size come from that table; D and trimming were worked out from the DNA. This sample holds around 66,000 clones; around 69% were observed only once. The top ten hold about 2.2% of the sample.

After around 11 days of culture, CD4+ T cells were isolated with the EasySep CD4+ T cell isolation kit. Each participant got two doses of an mRNA SARS-CoV-2 vaccine, either BNT162b2 or mRNA-1273. Negative nucleocapsid antibody results before and after vaccination confirmed that the healthy vaccine recipients had no prior SARS-CoV-2 infection. On days 3 and 7, half of the culture medium was replaced with fresh IL-2-containing medium. Unless otherwise noted, each peptide stimulation condition was cultured in triplicate wells. PBMC were separated from whole blood using Ficoll-Paque Plus gradient centrifugation and were then either cryopreserved at -140C or used fresh. Genomic DNA was extracted from cultured CD4+ T cells with the QIAamp micro DNA kit. What the research found in general, with its limitations: Among healthy vaccine recipients, nearly all vaccine-induced clones were SARS-CoV-2 mono-reactive, and only 1 of 255 was cross-reactive with common cold coronaviruses. Marked clonal contraction was observed in both infection-induced and vaccine-induced clones at late post-vaccination timepoints, consistent with waning T cell responses. The study was limited by a small number of convalescent patients, and early post-infection timepoints were lacking.

Of note for this clone: No cognate antigen has been identified for it. One base away there is no much larger clone; base qualities are not given.

CDR1 and CDR2 were assigned from the germline V gene (reference sequence) as SGHNT and YYREEE. The CDR3 holds 14 amino acids from the cysteine to the phenylalanine. The kept DNA is CDR3 alone, 42 bases in frame from the first base. Trimming takes 2 bases from V and 0 bases from J, and the germline ends sit 8 bases apart. This sequence originates from a human donor who received a COVID-19 vaccine. The receptor chain draws on TRBV5-4 and TRBJ1-1; TRBD1 is possibly the D segment (5 matching bases). This material consisted of CD4+ T cells from PBMCs cultured without peptide, taken after COVID-19 vaccination. CDR3 reads: CASSFQGMNTEAFF. The sequenced DNA: TGTGCCAGCAGCTTCCAGGGTATGAACACTGAAGCTTTCTTT. With the portions outside the CDR3 filled from the reference TRBV5-4 and TRBJ1-1 genes, the complete variable region becomes ETGVTQSPTHLIKTRGQQVTLRCSSQSGHNTVSWYQQALGQGPQFIFQYYREEENGRGNFPPRFSGLQFPNYSSELNVNALELDDSALYLCASSFQGMNTEAFFGQGTRLTVV.